The source of this T cell receptor (beta chain) is a study of T cell responses to AZD1222 COVID-19 vaccine (dated by TCRdb to about 2021). In terms of the full investigation: Because spike-specific TCR depth and breadth did not differ between the two schedules, AZD1222 recipients who got a second dose at roughly 4 weeks were pooled with those who got a second dose at roughly 12 weeks. A total of approximately 250 trial participants underwent TCR sequencing, of whom about 210 had received two doses of AZD1222 and around 26 had received two doses of the MenACWY control vaccine. Trial participants were enrolled into age subgroups of 18-55, 56-69 and 70-plus years, which contained around 140, 26 and 57 TCR-sequenced participants, respectively.

The paper as a whole reports these results and caveats: Participants were mostly white British, with more females than males. The authors suggested clonal diversity may have been underestimated. Conclusions about previously exposed vaccinees are limited, since just 5 or 6 AZD1222 recipients were seropositive for SARS-CoV-2 at baseline. CD4 TCRs associated with the vaccine covered the entire spike protein, and the dominant responses were in regions 160-218 and 743-854. After two AZD1222 doses, both the breadth and the depth of spike-specific TCRs were significantly higher than at day 0 and than in MenACWY recipients. Because no day 14 peak-response samples were available, repertoires were characterized only after the peak T cell response. Reportedly, almost half of the unique spike-specific TCRs recognized epitopes lying outside the regions that are mutated in the B.1.351 and B.1.1.7 variants. The 56-69-year group was small, and its depth increase did not reach significance, likely because of low power.

The CDR3 spans 13 residues, from the cysteine through the phenylalanine. Solely the CDR3 DNA is kept, with 39 bases framed from the first base. The germline V gene gives CDR1 as MRHNA and CDR2 as SNTAGT. The V and J ends are trimmed by 0 bases and 2 bases, leaving 3 bases between them. This specimen's time point label, per the study, means: baseline before first vaccination. Vaccinee samples were obtained from the UK trials COV001 and COV002, which included a single-blind randomized controlled phase 2/3 trial of AZD1222 (ChAdOx1 nCoV-19) in healthy adults. Trial participant PBMC samples were collected at day 0 and day 28 after the second dose for TCRbeta chain sequencing. The CDR3 regions of human TCRbeta chains were subjected to immunosequencing. The authors processed their data as follows. Repertoire TCRs were checked for matches against a reference library of SARS-CoV-2-specific TCRs that had been generated using the MIRA antigen-specificity platform. Breadth was defined as the fraction of unique TCRs that were SARS-CoV-2-associated. Depth was defined as the fraction of total T cells that were SARS-CoV-2-associated. Each spike-specific TCR was assigned to its reactive spike region and to a CD4 or CD8 class using the MIRA data. Log10-transformed breadth and depth values were compared by one-way ANOVA with Sidak's multiple comparisons tests. TCRdb re-hosts the immuneACCESS table, in-frame sequences only. Its copies lack some clones; in the studies checked, an unresolved V gene accounts for under half of them, and the cause for the rest is not known. V and J calls and clone size are given by that table; D and trimming were obtained from the DNA. The sample has 120,000 to 150,000 clones on record, more than 70% of them singletons. About 16% of the sample is taken by the ten largest.

A remark on this clone: Its antigen remains undetermined. Per-nucleotide qualities are absent, and no much larger clonotype sits a single base away.

In this chain, TRBV6-4 is recombined with TRBJ2-3; the D gene remains uncertain. This clonotype originated in an adult in good health. The specimen was peripheral blood, collected on day 0 of AZD1222 vaccination. CDR3 region: CASSDSNTDTQYF. The bases are TGTGCCAGCAGTGACTCGAACACAGATACGCAGTATTTT.